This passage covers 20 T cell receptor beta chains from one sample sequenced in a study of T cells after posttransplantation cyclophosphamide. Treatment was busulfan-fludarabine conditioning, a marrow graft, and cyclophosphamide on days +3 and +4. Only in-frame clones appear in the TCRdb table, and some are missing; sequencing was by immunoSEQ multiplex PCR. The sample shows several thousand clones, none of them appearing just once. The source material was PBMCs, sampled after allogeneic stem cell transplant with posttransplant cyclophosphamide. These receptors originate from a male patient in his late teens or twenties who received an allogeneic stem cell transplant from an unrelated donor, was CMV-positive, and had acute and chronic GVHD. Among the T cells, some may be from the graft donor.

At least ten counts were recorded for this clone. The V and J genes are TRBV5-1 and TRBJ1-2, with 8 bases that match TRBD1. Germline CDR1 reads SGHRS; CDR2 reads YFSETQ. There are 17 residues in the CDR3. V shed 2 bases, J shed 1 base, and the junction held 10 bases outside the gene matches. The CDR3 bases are TGCGCCAGCAGCTTTAGACAGGGGAATCGAAATAACTATGGCTACACCTTC. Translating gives CASSFRQGNRNNYGYTF.

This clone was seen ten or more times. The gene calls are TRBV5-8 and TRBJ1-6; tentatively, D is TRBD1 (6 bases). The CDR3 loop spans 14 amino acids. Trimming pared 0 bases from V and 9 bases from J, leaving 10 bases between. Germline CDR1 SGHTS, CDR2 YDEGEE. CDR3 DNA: TGTGCCAGCAGCTTGGACAGGGAGTCTTCACCCCTCCACTTT. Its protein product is CASSLDRESSPLHF. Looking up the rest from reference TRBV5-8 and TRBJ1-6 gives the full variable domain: EAGVTQSPTHLIKTRGQQATLRCSPISGHTSVYWYQQALGLGLQFLLWYDEGEERNRGNFPPRFSGRQFPNYSSELNVNALELEDSALYLCASSLDRESSPLHFGNGTRLTVT.

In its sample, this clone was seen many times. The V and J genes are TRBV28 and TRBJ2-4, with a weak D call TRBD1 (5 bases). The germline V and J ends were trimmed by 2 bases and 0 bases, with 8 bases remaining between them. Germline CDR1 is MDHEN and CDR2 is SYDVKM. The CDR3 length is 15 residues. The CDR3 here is CASSLDSIAKNIQYF. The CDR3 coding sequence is TGTGCCAGCAGTTTAGACAGCATAGCCAAAAACATTCAGTACTTC. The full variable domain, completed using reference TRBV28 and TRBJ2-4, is DVKVTQSSRYLVKRTGEKVFLECVQDMDHENMFWYRQDPGLGLRLIYFSYDVKMKEKGDIPEGYSVSREKKERFSLILESASTNQTSMYLCASSLDSIAKNIQYFGAGTRLSVL.

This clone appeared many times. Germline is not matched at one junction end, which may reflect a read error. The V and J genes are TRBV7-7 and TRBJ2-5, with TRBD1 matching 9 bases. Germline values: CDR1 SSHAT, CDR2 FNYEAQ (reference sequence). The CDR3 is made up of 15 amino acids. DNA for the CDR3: TGTGCTAGCAGCTCTCTGACAGGGGGATTAGAGACCCAGTACTTC. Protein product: CASSSLTGGLETQYF.

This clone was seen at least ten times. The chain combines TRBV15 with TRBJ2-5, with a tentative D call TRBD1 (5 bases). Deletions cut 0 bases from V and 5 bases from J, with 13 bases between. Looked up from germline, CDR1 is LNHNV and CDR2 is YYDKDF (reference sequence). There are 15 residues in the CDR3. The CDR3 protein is CATSRERGQKETQYF. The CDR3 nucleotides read TGTGCCACCAGCAGAGAAAGAGGACAAAAGGAGACCCAGTACTTC.

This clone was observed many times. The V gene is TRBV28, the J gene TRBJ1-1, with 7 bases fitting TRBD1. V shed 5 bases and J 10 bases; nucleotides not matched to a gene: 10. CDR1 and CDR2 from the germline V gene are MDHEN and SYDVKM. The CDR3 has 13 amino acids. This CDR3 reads CASSPGQNWGAFF. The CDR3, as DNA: TGTGCCAGCAGTCCGGGACAGAATTGGGGAGCTTTCTTT.

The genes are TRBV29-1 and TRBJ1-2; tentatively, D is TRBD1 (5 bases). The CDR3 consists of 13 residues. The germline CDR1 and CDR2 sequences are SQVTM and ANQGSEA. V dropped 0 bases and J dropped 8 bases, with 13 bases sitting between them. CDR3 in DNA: TGCAGCGTTGAAGAGGGGGGGATGGGAGGCTACACCTTC. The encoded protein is CSVEEGGMGGYTF.

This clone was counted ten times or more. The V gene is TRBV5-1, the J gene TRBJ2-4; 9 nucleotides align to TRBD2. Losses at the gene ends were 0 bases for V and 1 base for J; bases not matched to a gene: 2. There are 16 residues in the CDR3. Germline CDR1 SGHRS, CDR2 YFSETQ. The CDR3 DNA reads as TGCGCCAGCAGCTTGGCCGCGGGGGGGGCCAAAAACATTCAGTACTTC. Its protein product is CASSLAAGGAKNIQYF.

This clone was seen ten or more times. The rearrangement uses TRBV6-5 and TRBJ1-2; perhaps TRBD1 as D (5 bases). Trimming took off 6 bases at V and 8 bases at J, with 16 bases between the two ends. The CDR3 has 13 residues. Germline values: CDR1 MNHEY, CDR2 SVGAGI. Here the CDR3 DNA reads TGTGCCAGCAGGGAAACAGGTTTTCGAGGCTACACCTTC. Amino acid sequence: CASRETGFRGYTF.

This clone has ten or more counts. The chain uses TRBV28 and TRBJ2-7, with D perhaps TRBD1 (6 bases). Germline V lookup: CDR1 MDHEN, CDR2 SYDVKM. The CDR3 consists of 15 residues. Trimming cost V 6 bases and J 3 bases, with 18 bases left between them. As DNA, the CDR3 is TGTGCCAGCAGCCCAAATCCGGGACAATACTACGAGCAGTACGTC. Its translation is CASSPNPGQYYEQYV.

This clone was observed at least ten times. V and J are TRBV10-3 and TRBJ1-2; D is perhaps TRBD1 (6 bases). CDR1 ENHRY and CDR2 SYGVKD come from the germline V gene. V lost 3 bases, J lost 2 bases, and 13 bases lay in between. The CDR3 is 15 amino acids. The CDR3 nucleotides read TGTGCCATCAGTGACAGGGGCCGCCAAAACTATGGCTACACCTTC. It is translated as CAISDRGRQNYGYTF.

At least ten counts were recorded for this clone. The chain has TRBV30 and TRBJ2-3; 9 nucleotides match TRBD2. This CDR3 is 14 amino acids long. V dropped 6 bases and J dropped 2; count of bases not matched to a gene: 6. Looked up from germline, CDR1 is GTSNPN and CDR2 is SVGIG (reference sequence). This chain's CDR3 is CACTGLAVTDTQYF. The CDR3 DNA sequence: TGTGCCTGCACGGGACTAGCTGTCACAGATACGCAGTATTTT.

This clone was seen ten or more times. The CDR3 DNA sequence: TGTGCCAGCAGGGTGGGACAGACACCCCTCCACTTT. Its translation is CASRVGQTPLHF. The V and J genes are TRBV7-9 and TRBJ1-6, with 7 bases fitting TRBD1. The V gene end was trimmed by 6 bases and the J gene end by 11 bases; junction bases not matched to a gene: 4. Germline values: CDR1 SEHNR, CDR2 FQNEAQ (reference sequence). The CDR3 extends over 12 amino acids.

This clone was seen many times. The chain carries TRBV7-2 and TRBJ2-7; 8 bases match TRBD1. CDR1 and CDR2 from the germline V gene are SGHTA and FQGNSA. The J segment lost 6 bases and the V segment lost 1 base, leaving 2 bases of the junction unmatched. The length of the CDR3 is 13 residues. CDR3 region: CASSLGTGFEQYV. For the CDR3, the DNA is TGTGCCAGCAGCTTAGGGACAGGGTTCGAGCAGTACGTC.

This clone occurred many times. The CDR3 nucleotides read TGTGCCAGCAGTGAAGACAGGGGGAGAGCCGGGGAGCTGTTTTTT. Protein: CASSEDRGRAGELFF. This chain uses TRBV2 with TRBJ2-2; TRBD1 agrees at 8 bases. The CDR3 runs 15 residues. V was pared by 1 base and J by 6 bases, with 4 bases of the junction left unmatched. Looked up from germline, CDR1 is SNHLY and CDR2 is FYNNEI.

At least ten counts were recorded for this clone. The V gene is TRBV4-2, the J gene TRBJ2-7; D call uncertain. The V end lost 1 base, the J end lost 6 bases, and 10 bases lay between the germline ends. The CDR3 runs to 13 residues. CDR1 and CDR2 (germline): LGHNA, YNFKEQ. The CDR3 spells CASSQGPGGEQYF. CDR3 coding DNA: TGTGCCAGCAGCCAAGGCCCCGGCGGCGAGCAGTACTTC.

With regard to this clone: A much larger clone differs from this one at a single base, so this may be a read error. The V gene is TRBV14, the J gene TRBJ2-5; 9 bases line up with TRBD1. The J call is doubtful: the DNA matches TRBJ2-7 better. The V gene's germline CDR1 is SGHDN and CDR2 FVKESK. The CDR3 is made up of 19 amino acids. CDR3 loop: CASSQDAGQGYPSSHEQYF. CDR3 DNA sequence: TGTGCCAGCAGCCAAGATGCGGGACAGGGATACCCAAGCTCCCACGAGCAGTACTTC.

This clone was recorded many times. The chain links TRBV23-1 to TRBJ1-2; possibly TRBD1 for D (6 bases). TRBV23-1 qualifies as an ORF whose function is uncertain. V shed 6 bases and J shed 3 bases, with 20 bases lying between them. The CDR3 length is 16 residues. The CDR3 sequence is CASSLGPRTADYGYTF. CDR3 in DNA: TGCGCCAGCAGCCTCGGACCAAGGACAGCCGACTATGGCTACACCTTC.

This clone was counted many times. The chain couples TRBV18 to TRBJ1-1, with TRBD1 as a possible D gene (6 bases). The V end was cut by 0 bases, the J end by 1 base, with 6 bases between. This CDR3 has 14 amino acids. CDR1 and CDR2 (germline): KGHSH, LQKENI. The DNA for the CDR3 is TGTGCCAGCTCACCACCGACAGGGAACACTGAAGCTTTCTTT. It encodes CASSPPTGNTEAFF.

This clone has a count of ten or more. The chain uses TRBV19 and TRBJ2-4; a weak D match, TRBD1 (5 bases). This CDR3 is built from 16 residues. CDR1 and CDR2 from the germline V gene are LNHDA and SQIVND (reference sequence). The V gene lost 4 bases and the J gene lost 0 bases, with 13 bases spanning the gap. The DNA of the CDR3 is TGTGCCAGTAGTACAGGACAAGCACTAGCCAAAAACATTCAGTACTTC. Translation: CASSTGQALAKNIQYF. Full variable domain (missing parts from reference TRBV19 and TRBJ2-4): DGGITQSPKYLFRKEGQNVTLSCEQNLNHDAMYWYRQDPGQGLRLIYYSQIVNDFQKGDIAEGYSVSREKKESFPLTVTSAQKNPTAFYLCASSTGQALAKNIQYFGAGTRLSVL.